Listed here are 12 T cell receptor beta chains from one sample, sequenced in a study of OX40 agonist ivuxolimab in advanced cancers. TCRdb's copy holds only in-frame clones and misses some; the assay was immunoSEQ multiplex PCR. This table has roughly 49,000 clones, almost 90% appearing once. This specimen consisted of CD4+ or CD8+ T cells sorted from blood, obtained in a trial of the OX40 agonist ivuxolimab. These receptors all stem from an adult with an advanced solid tumor such as melanoma, head and neck, liver or kidney cancer.

The rearrangement uses TRBV7-9 and TRBJ2-1; 11 bases fit TRBD2. The trim removed 0 bases at V and 10 bases at J, leaving 11 bases unmatched. Germline loops: CDR1 SEHNR, CDR2 FQNEAQ (reference sequence). The CDR3 contains 17 residues. The CDR3: CASSLALTATSGAEQFF. CDR3 nucleotide sequence: TGTGCCAGCAGCTTAGCGCTAACCGCGACTAGCGGGGCCGAGCAGTTCTTC.

V and J are TRBV18 and TRBJ1-2; D remains unclear. Germline V gene data show CDR1 as KGHSH and CDR2 as LQKENI. The CDR3 is made up of 15 amino acids. The ends were cut back, 4 bases at V and 2 bases at J, with 14 bases in the middle. Written as DNA, the CDR3 is TGTGCCAGCTCACTGGATTTCGGCGGCAACTATGGCTACACCTTC. Translated: CASSLDFGGNYGYTF.

V and J are TRBV2 and TRBJ2-3; either TRBD1 or TRBD2 may supply D (5 bases each). V dropped 9 bases and J dropped 2 bases, with 15 bases sitting between them. This CDR3 is 14 amino acids long. CDR1 is SNHLY, CDR2 FYNNEI, per germline. The CDR3 region has the DNA TGTGCCAGTTTTCCAGGGAGTCACACAGATACGCAGTATTTT. Protein sequence: CASFPGSHTDTQYF.

The count of this clone is one. The chain has TRBV18 and TRBJ2-7, with 11 bases aligning to TRBD1. The germline V gene has CDR1 KGHSH and CDR2 LQKENI. This CDR3 is 13 amino acids long. V shed 6 bases and J 6 bases; nucleotides not matched to a gene: 4. The chain's CDR3 is CASSSGTGGEQYF. As DNA, the CDR3 is TGTGCCAGCTCGAGCGGGACAGGGGGCGAGCAGTACTTC.

This chain links TRBV7-6 with TRBJ1-1, with TRBD1 identical over 10 bases. Looked up from germline, CDR1 is SGHVS and CDR2 is FNYEAQ. J was trimmed by 0 bases and V by 5 bases; bases with no gene match: 6. This CDR3 contains 16 residues. CDR3 protein: CASSPRTGGLNTEAFF. CDR3 DNA: TGTGCCAGCAGCCCAAGGACAGGGGGTCTGAACACTGAAGCTTTCTTT.

The rearrangement uses TRBV28 and TRBJ1-5; D ambiguous. This CDR3 contains 12 residues. V lost 6 bases, J lost 0 bases, and 3 bases lay in between. CDR1 is MDHEN and CDR2 is SYDVKM in the germline V gene. CDR3 sequence reads: CASRPSNQPQHF. CDR3 DNA sequence: TGTGCCAGCAGGCCTAGCAATCAGCCCCAGCATTTT. Full variable domain (rest looked up from reference TRBV28 and TRBJ1-5): DVKVTQSSRYLVKRTGEKVFLECVQDMDHENMFWYRQDPGLGLRLIYFSYDVKMKEKGDIPEGYSVSREKKERFSLILESASTNQTSMYLCASRPSNQPQHFGDGTRLSIL.

The chain couples TRBV7-6 to TRBJ2-1; the D gene could be TRBD1 or TRBD2 (6 bases each). With 1 base removed from V and 4 bases from J, the gap between germline ends came to 14 bases. Germline loops: CDR1 SGHVS, CDR2 FNYEAQ. This CDR3 comprises 16 residues. The CDR3 sequence: CASSLVGGQVYNEQFF. The DNA of the CDR3 is TGTGCCAGCAGCTTAGTAGGGGGGCAAGTATACAATGAGCAGTTCTTC. Full variable domain (outside the CDR3, taken from reference TRBV7-6 and TRBJ2-1): GAGVSQSPRYKVTKRGQDVALRCDPISGHVSLYWYRQALGQGPEFLTYFNYEAQQDKSGLPNDRFSAERPEGSISTLTIQRTEQRDSAMYRCASSLVGGQVYNEQFFGPGTRLTVL.

The V and J genes are TRBV5-1 and TRBJ1-2; D call uncertain. Germline CDR1 SGHRS, CDR2 YFSETQ. Trimming pared 1 base from V and 4 bases from J, leaving 11 bases between. There are 14 residues in the CDR3. The CDR3 is CASSLSHTGYGYTF. The CDR3 nucleotides read TGCGCCAGCAGCTTGAGTCACACCGGCTATGGCTACACCTTC.

The chain has TRBV9 and TRBJ2-5, with 10 bases fitting TRBD2. From germline, CDR1 is SGDLS and CDR2 YYNGEE. J was trimmed by 2 bases and V by 0 bases; bases with no gene match: 4. The CDR3 totals 16 residues. This chain's CDR3 is CASSVEGSGRQETQYF. The CDR3 DNA sequence: TGTGCCAGCAGCGTAGAAGGTAGCGGGAGGCAAGAGACCCAGTACTTC. Drawing the rest from reference TRBV9 and TRBJ2-5, the complete variable domain is DSGVTQTPKHLITATGQRVTLRCSPRSGDLSVYWYQQSLDQGLQFLIQYYNGEERAKGNILERFSAQQFPDLHSELNLSSLELGDSALYFCASSVEGSGRQETQYFGPGTRLLVL.

This chain uses TRBV29-1 with TRBJ2-5, with D hard to call. Germline CDR1 reads SQVTM; CDR2 reads ANQGSEA. Trimming took off 6 bases at V and 1 base at J, with 15 bases between the two ends. The CDR3 length is 14 residues. The CDR3 reads CSVRPVGFQETQYF. The CDR3 coding sequence is TGCAGCGTCAGACCTGTGGGGTTCCAAGAGACCCAGTACTTC.

Concerning this clone: At one end, the junction sequence differs from germline, possibly due to a read error. The chain joins TRBV7-7 to TRBJ2-1; D is uncertain. The CDR3 runs 14 residues. Germline values: CDR1 SSHAT, CDR2 FNYEAQ (reference sequence). The CDR3 DNA reads TGTGCTAGCAGCTTAGGGCCCAGCTACAATGAGCAGTTCTTC. It codes for CASSLGPSYNEQFF.

The CDR3 loop is CSVSPSQGNQPQHF. The CDR3 DNA sequence: TGCAGCGTTTCCCCCTCACAGGGCAATCAGCCCCAGCATTTT. The V gene is TRBV29-1, the J gene TRBJ1-5; D perhaps matches TRBD1 (5 bases). Germline V gives CDR1 SQVTM, CDR2 ANQGSEA. Trimming removed 5 bases from V and 2 bases from J, with 13 bases in between. The CDR3 has 14 amino acids.